This T cell receptor beta chain was documented in a study of brain T cells in children with intractable seizures. Study-wide results and caveats: Viral specificity was inferred only from CDR3 similarity; HCMV serostatus was unknown.

CDR1 is MNHNS, CDR2 SASEGT, per germline. This CDR3 comprises 16 residues. Between the trimmed V and J ends, which lost 2 bases and 6 bases, there was a span of 20 bases. Documented time point: blood from clinic visit 5 months post-surgery; TSC patient then seizure free. Pre-surgery treatment included at least one anti-epileptic drug. About this clone: Antigen specificity is unknown.

Generated by immunoSEQ multiplex PCR, the TCRdb table keeps only in-frame clones and is missing some. This table holds about 340,000 clones, roughly 92% found once. This TCR was sampled from a boy less than two years old with tuberous sclerosis and intractable seizures. Specimen: peripheral blood, collected more than 4 months after surgery. V usage is TRBV6-1 and J usage is TRBJ2-7; D is possibly TRBD2 (6 bases). This CDR3 reads CASSERFRQGAGEQYF. The CDR3 DNA reads TGTGCCAGCAGTGAACGGTTTCGGCAGGGAGCGGGCGAGCAGTACTTC.